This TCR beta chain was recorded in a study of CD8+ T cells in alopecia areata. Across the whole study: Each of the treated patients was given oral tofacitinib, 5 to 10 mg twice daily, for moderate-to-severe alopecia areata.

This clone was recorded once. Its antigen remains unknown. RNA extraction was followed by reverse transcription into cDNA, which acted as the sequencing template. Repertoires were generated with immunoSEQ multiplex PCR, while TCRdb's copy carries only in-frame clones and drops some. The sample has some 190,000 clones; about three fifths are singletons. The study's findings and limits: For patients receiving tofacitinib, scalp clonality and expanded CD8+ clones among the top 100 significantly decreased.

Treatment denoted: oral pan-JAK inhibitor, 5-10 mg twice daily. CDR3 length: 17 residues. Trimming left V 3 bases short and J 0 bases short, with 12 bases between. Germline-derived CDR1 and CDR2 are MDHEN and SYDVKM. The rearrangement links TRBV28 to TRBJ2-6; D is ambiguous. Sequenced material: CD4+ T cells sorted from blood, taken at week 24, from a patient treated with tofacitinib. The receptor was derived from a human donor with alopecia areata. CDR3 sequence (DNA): TGTGCCAGCAGTTTGGACGTCGGAGCCTCTGGGGCCAACGTCCTGACTTTC. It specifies CASSLDVGASGANVLTF.